Presented here are 10 T cell receptor beta chains from one specimen sequenced in a study of beta chain features in type 1 diabetes. Findings and caveats of the study: All four CD4+ subsets of Type 1 diabetes patients contained TCRB CDR3s that were moderately but significantly shorter.

Since all of the isolated RNA was reverse transcribed, expressed TCRB transcripts were what got sequenced. Here immunoSEQ multiplex PCR was the method, and the copy in TCRdb shows in-frame clones only, minus some. The sample holds 280,000 or so clones, approximately 15% seen once. Their specific antigens are unknown. Material for sequencing was naive CD4+ T cells from blood. Receptors were obtained from a man younger than 30 with type 1 diabetes.

The V gene is TRBV4-3, the J gene TRBJ1-6, with D perhaps matching TRBD1 (5 bases). The V gene lost 2 bases and the J gene lost 6 bases, with 11 bases spanning the gap. The CDR3 totals 15 residues. Germline lookup yields CDR1 LGHNA and CDR2 YSLEER. CDR3 residues: CASSQNWQGNSPLHF. CDR3 in DNA: TGCGCCAGCAGCCAAAATTGGCAGGGTAATTCACCCCTCCACTTT.

This clone has a handful of counts. The chain combines TRBV7-9 with TRBJ2-1, with a weak D call TRBD2 (5 bases). The CDR3 has 12 residues. Trimming pared 5 bases from V and 5 bases from J, leaving 7 bases between. In germline, CDR1 is SEHNR, CDR2 FQNEAQ (reference sequence). The CDR3 loop reads CASSIGDNEQFF. CDR3 sequence (DNA): TGTGCCAGCAGCATCGGGGACAATGAGCAGTTCTTC.

V is TRBV7-9 and J is TRBJ2-3, with 9 bases lining up with TRBD1. CDR1 is SEHNR, CDR2 FQNEAQ, per germline (reference sequence). V shed 1 base and J 2 bases; nucleotides not matched to a gene: 1. This CDR3 has 15 amino acids. CDR3 coding DNA: TGTGCCAGCAGCTTAGGGGACAGGGACACAGATACGCAGTATTTT. Encoded protein: CASSLGDRDTDTQYF.

The rearrangement uses TRBV29-1 and TRBJ1-2, with 11 nucleotides matching TRBD1. V dropped 5 bases and J dropped 2; count of bases not matched to a gene: 7. The CDR3 is made up of 15 amino acids. Germline CDR1 SQVTM, CDR2 ANQGSEA. Here the CDR3 DNA reads TGCAGCGTTTTAGGACAGGGGGCTCTCAACTATGGCTACACCTTC. Translating it yields CSVLGQGALNYGYTF.

This chain links TRBV7-8 with TRBJ1-1; D ambiguous. The CDR3 has 16 residues. Germline values: CDR1 SGHVS, CDR2 FQNEAQ. With 5 bases removed from V and 0 bases from J, the gap between germline ends came to 16 bases. The CDR3 DNA is TGTGCCAGCAGCCCTAGTAGGAGGTGGGTGAACACTGAAGCTTTCTTT. Residues: CASSPSRRWVNTEAFF.

The sample holds a few counts of this clone. The chain uses TRBV9 and TRBJ2-5; 13 bases line up with TRBD2. V was pared by 4 bases and J by 5 bases, with 8 bases of the junction left unmatched. The CDR3 is made up of 16 amino acids. The germline V gene encodes CDR1 SGDLS and CDR2 YYNGEE. CDR3 DNA: TGTGCCAGCAGCCAAACTAGCGGGGGGGCCGGGGAGACCCAGTACTTC. Translated, it gives CASSQTSGGAGETQYF.

The CDR3 region is CASSVASLTGNGQPQHF. CDR3 bases: TGTGCCAGCAGCGTAGCATCCCTGACAGGTAACGGTCAGCCCCAGCATTTT. This chain joins TRBV9 and TRBJ1-5; D possibly corresponds to TRBD1 (6 bases). V lost 0 bases and J 6 bases, leaving 19 bases between the germline ends. Germline V gene data show CDR1 as SGDLS and CDR2 as YYNGEE. The CDR3 contains 17 residues.

The V gene is TRBV5-4, the J gene TRBJ2-2; 8 bases align to TRBD2. The germline V gene encodes CDR1 SGHNT and CDR2 YYREEE (reference sequence). V was pared by 3 bases and J by 3 bases, with 7 bases of the junction left unmatched. The CDR3 totals 16 residues. CDR3 coding DNA: TGTGCCAGCAGCTCCCAAACGGGAGGGTACACCGGGGAGCTGTTTTTT. This translates into CASSSQTGGYTGELFF.

The CDR3 bases are TGTGCCAGCAGTGTCCGGGACAGGGGGCACAATGAGCAGTTCTTC. This encodes CASSVRDRGHNEQFF. The chain recombines TRBV25-1 with TRBJ2-1; TRBD1 aligns across 12 bases. The V gene's germline CDR1 is MGHDK and CDR2 SYGVNS. This CDR3 has 15 amino acids. The junction had 3 bases not matched to a gene; V was cut back by 4 bases and J by 5 bases.

The V gene is TRBV25-1, the J gene TRBJ1-5; D perhaps matches TRBD1 (6 bases). The V end lost 10 bases, the J end lost 1 base, and 14 bases lay between the germline ends. The CDR3 has 14 amino acids. Germline CDR1 MGHDK, CDR2 SYGVNS. CDR3 protein: CAIVRGRSNQPQHF. The CDR3 nucleotides read TGTGCCATCGTCAGGGGAAGGAGCAATCAGCCCCAGCATTTT.